Following are 6 T cell receptor beta chains from one sample sequenced in a study of cytomegalovirus exposure and HLA in healthy donors. Primers for the PCR totalled 60 Vbeta and 13 Jbeta. The assay was immunoSEQ multiplex PCR, and TCRdb's table has in-frame clones only and misses some. The record lists around 63,000 clones, of which the ten most abundant hold under 2%. What was sequenced was PBMCs. Receptors were obtained from a woman in her twenties or thirties in good health and CMV-seronegative.

The chain employs TRBV6-4 and TRBJ2-1; tentative D call: TRBD1 (5 bases). The CDR3 is 15 amino acids. V shed 2 bases and J shed 1 base, with 9 bases lying between them. The germline gives CDR1 MRHNA, CDR2 SNTAGT. CDR3 sequence: CASSDRQGSYNEQFF. For the CDR3, the DNA is TGTGCCAGCAGTGACCGCCAGGGATCCTACAATGAGCAGTTCTTC.

This chain uses TRBV18 with TRBJ1-2, with a tentative D call TRBD1 (5 bases). From germline, CDR1 is KGHSH and CDR2 LQKENI. V was pared by 4 bases and J by 3 bases, with 12 bases between. The CDR3 runs 14 residues. The CDR3 loop reads CASSLQVGDYGYTF. Written as DNA, the CDR3 is TGTGCCAGCTCACTCCAAGTAGGGGACTATGGCTACACCTTC.

The rearrangement links TRBV9 to TRBJ1-2; D remains unclear. The V end lost 3 bases, the J end lost 8 bases, and 8 bases lay between the germline ends. This CDR3 comprises 11 residues. The V gene's germline CDR1 is SGDLS and CDR2 YYNGEE. The CDR3 DNA is TGTGCCAGCAGCGAGCTAGGCGGCTACACCTTC. Its protein product is CASSELGGYTF.

The V gene is TRBV7-6, the J gene TRBJ2-3; D may be TRBD2 (7 bases). Deletions cut 5 bases from V and 8 bases from J, with 17 bases between. There are 14 residues in the CDR3. Germline loops: CDR1 SGHVS, CDR2 FNYEAQ. CDR3 nucleotide sequence: TGTGCCAGCAGCACCGGACGGGGAGGGGGTACGCAGTATTTT. It specifies CASSTGRGGGTQYF.

V and J are TRBV29-1 and TRBJ2-4, with TRBD1 as a possible D gene (7 bases). Per the germline V gene, CDR1 is SQVTM and CDR2 is ANQGSEA. V was pared by 4 bases and J by 10 bases, with 11 bases between. The CDR3 totals 11 residues. The CDR3 bases are TGCAGCGTTGCCAGGGGGGATATTCAGTACTTC. Amino acid sequence: CSVARGDIQYF.

The chain combines TRBV7-9 with TRBJ2-4, with unresolved D. The V and J ends lost 4 bases and 6 bases respectively, with 10 bases between them. The germline gives CDR1 SEHNR, CDR2 FQNEAQ (reference sequence). This CDR3 spans 13 amino acids. The CDR3 nucleotides read TGTGCCAGCAGCTCCTCAGCAGGAAACATTCAGTACTTC. Protein product: CASSSSAGNIQYF.